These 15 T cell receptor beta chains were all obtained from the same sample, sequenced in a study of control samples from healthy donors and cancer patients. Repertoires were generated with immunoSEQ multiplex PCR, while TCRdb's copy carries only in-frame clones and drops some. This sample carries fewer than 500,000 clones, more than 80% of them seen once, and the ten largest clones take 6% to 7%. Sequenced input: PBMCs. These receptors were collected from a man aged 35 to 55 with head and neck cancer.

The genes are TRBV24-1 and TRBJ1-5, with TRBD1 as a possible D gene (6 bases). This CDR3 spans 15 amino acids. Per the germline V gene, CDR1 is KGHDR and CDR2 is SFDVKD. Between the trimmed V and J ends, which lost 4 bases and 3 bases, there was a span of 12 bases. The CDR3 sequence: CATSEKTGNNQPQHF. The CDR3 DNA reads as TGTGCCACCAGTGAGAAGACAGGTAACAATCAGCCCCAGCATTTT.

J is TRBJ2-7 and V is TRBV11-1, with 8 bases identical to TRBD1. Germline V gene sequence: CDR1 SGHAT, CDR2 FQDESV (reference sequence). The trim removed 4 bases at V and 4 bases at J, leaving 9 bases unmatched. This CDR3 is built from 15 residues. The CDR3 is CASSWGTGGVYEQYF. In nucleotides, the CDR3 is TGTGCCAGCAGCTGGGGGACAGGCGGGGTTTACGAGCAGTACTTC.

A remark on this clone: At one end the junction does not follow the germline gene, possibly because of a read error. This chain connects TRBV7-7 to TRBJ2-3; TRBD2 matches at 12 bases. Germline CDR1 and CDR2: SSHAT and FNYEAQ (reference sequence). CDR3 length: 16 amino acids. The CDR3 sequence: CASSLALAGGIDTQYF. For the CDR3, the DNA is TGTGCTAGCAGCTTAGCTCTAGCGGGAGGGATCGATACGCAGTATTTT.

CDR3 DNA sequence: TGCGCCAGCAGCCCACGTGGAAACACCATATATTTT. This sequence encodes CASSPRGNTIYF. The genes are TRBV10-2 and TRBJ1-3; D ambiguous. In germline, CDR1 is WSHSY, CDR2 SAAADI. This CDR3 contains 12 residues. The ends were cut back, 6 bases at V and 3 bases at J, with 6 bases in the middle.

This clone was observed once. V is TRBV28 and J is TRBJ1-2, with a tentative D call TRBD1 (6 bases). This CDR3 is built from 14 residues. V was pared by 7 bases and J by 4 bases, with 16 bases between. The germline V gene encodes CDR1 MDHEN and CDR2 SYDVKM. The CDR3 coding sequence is TGTGCCAGCATCGCGGCGGGGGCGCCCTATGGCTACACCTTC. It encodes CASIAAGAPYGYTF.

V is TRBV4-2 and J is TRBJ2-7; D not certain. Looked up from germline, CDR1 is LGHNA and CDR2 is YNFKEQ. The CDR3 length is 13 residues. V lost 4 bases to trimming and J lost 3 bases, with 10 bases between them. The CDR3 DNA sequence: TGTGCCAGCAGCCCCGATCCTAACTACGAGCAGTACTTC. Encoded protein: CASSPDPNYEQYF.

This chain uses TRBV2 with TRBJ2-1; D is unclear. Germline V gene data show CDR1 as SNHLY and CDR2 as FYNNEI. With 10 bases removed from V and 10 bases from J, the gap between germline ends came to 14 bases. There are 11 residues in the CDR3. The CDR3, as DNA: TGTGCCACCCGAACGGTTCGGGAGCAGTTCTTC. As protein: CATRTVREQFF.

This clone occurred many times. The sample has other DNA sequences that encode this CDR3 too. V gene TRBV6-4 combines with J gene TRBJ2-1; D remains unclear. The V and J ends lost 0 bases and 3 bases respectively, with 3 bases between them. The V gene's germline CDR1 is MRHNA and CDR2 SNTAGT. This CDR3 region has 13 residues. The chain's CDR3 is CASSDSSYNEQFF. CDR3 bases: TGTGCCAGCAGTGACTCTAGCTACAATGAGCAGTTCTTC.

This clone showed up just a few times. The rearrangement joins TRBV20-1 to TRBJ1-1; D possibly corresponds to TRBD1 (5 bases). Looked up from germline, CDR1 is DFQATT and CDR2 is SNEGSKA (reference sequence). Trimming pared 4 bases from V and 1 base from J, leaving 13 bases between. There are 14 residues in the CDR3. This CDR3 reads CSATEKGKNTEAFF. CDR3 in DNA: TGCAGTGCTACTGAAAAGGGGAAGAACACTGAAGCTTTCTTT.

CDR3 sequence reads: CASSLGDRGEEAFF. The CDR3 bases are TGTGCCAGCAGCTTGGGGGACAGGGGAGAGGAAGCTTTCTTT. V usage is TRBV5-4 and J usage is TRBJ1-1; 10 bases match TRBD1. The CDR3 runs 14 residues. Unmatched junction bases numbered 4, after V lost 0 bases and J lost 8 bases. CDR1 is SGHNT, CDR2 YYREEE, per germline (reference sequence).

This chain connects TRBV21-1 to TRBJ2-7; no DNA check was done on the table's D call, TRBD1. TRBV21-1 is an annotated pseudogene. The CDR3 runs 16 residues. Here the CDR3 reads CASSPAPWDSSYEQYF. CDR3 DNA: TGTGCCAGCAGCCCCGCACCCTGGGACAGTTCCTACGAGCAGTACTTC.

The CDR3: CASSQDREWGMVYEQYF. The CDR3 DNA sequence: TGCGCCAGCAGCCAAGATAGGGAGTGGGGAATGGTGTACGAGCAGTACTTC. The chain couples TRBV4-3 to TRBJ2-7; tentatively, D is TRBD2 (5 bases). Germline V gives CDR1 LGHNA, CDR2 YSLEER. There are 17 residues in the CDR3. The germline V and J ends were trimmed by 0 bases and 4 bases, with 19 bases remaining between them.

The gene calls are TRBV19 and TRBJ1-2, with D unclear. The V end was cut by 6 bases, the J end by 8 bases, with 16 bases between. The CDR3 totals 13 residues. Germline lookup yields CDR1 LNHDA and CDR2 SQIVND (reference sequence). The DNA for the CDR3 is TGTGCCAGTAGAGGTCAGGAGGTTTGGGGCTACACCTTC. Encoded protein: CASRGQEVWGYTF.

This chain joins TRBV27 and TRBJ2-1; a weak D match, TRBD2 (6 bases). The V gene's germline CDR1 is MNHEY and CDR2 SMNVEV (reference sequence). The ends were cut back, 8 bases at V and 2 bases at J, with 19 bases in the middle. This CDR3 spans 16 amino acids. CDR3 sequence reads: CASLASGVAAYNEQFF. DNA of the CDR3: TGTGCCAGCCTCGCTTCCGGAGTAGCGGCCTACAATGAGCAGTTCTTC.

CDR3 protein: CASSLVADSNQPQHF. The CDR3 DNA is TGTGCCAGCAGTTTAGTGGCAGATAGCAATCAGCCCCAGCATTTT. The V and J genes are TRBV27 and TRBJ1-5; no clear D gene. The germline V gene has CDR1 MNHEY and CDR2 SMNVEV (reference sequence). V was trimmed by 2 bases and J by 0 bases, leaving 8 bases between them. The CDR3 runs to 15 residues.